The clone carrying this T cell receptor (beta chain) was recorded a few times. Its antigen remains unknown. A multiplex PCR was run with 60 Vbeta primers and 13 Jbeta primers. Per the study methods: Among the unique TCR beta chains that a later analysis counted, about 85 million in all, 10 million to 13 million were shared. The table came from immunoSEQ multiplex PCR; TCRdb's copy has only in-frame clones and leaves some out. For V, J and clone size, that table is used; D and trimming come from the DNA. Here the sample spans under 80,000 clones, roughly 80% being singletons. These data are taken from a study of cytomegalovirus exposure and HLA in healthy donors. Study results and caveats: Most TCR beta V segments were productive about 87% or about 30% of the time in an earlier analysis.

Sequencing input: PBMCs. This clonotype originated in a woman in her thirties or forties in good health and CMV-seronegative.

The CDR3 DNA follows: TGTGCCAGCAGTGGGGTAACAGGGGCCCGATATGGCTACACCTTC. This gives the protein CASSGVTGARYGYTF. V is TRBV6-6 and J is TRBJ1-2; TRBD1 agrees at 7 bases. Germline V gene sequence: CDR1 MNHNY, CDR2 SVGAGI (reference sequence). The CDR3 totals 15 residues. The V gene end was trimmed by 5 bases and the J gene end by 5 bases; junction bases not matched to a gene: 11.